Shown below are 32 T cell receptor beta chains from a single sample sequenced in a study of blood T cell repertoires in COVID-19. Profiling relied on immunoSEQ multiplex PCR, and the TCRdb table lists in-frame clones only, not all of them. The sample records roughly 130,000 clones, approximately 88% being singletons. Sequencing was carried out using peripheral blood. The receptors derive from a man aged 55 to 69 with active or convalescent COVID-19.

The chain uses TRBV3-1 (or the pseudogene TRBV3-2) and TRBJ2-5, with 11 bases matching TRBD2. The junction had 4 bases not matched to a gene; V was cut back by 1 base and J by 6 bases. The germline V gene encodes CDR1 LGHDT and CDR2 YNNKEL (reference sequence). This CDR3 has 15 residues. CDR3 sequence reads: CASSQASGRQKTQYF. The CDR3 coding sequence is TGTGCCAGCAGCCAAGCTAGCGGGAGGCAAAAGACCCAGTACTTC.

The chain is built from TRBV5-1 and TRBJ1-6; no firm D call. V was cut by 3 bases and J by 5 bases, with 12 bases left in between. Germline CDR1 is SGHRS and CDR2 is YFSETQ. This CDR3 has 15 amino acids. CDR3 in amino acids: CASSSGGRNNSPLHF. The CDR3 DNA reads as TGCGCCAGCAGCTCCGGCGGGCGGAATAATTCACCCCTCCACTTT. Full variable domain (remainder filled in from reference TRBV5-1 and TRBJ1-6): KAGVTQTPRYLIKTRGQQVTLSCSPISGHRSVSWYQQTPGQGLQFLFEYFSETQRNKGNFPGRFSGRQFSNSRSEMNVSTLELGDSALYLCASSSGGRNNSPLHFGNGTRLTVT.

J is TRBJ2-1 and V is TRBV25-1, with D perhaps matching TRBD2 (6 bases). CDR3 length: 15 amino acids. V was trimmed by 5 bases and J by 3 bases, leaving 14 bases between them. Germline V lookup: CDR1 MGHDK, CDR2 SYGVNS. Here the CDR3 reads CASSSDGRNYNEQFF. The DNA of the CDR3 is TGTGCCAGCAGTTCTGACGGGAGAAACTACAATGAGCAGTTCTTC.

This clone was found once. This rearrangement joins TRBV7-3 to TRBJ1-1; possible D gene TRBD1, 5 bases. This CDR3 is 13 amino acids long. V shed 5 bases and J shed 6 bases, with 13 bases lying between them. Germline V gives CDR1 SGHTA, CDR2 FQGTGA. The chain's CDR3 is CASSPGTAAEAFF. The DNA for the CDR3 is TGTGCCAGCAGCCCAGGGACTGCCGCTGAAGCTTTCTTT.

The rearrangement joins TRBV18 to TRBJ2-7; 7 bases align to TRBD1. After removal of 6 bases from V and 2 bases from J, the junction contained 13 bases not matched to a gene. Germline V CDR1 and CDR2: KGHSH, LQKENI. The CDR3 has 16 amino acids. The CDR3 DNA sequence: TGTGCCAGCTCCCCCAAGGGGCCAGGGGGTACCTACGAGCAGTACTTC. Encoded protein: CASSPKGPGGTYEQYF.

The V gene is TRBV5-6, the J gene TRBJ1-2, with TRBD1 identical over 8 bases. The CDR3 contains 14 residues. V dropped 6 bases and J dropped 5; count of bases not matched to a gene: 9. Germline lookup yields CDR1 SGHDT and CDR2 YYEEEE. The DNA for the CDR3 is TGTGCCAGCAACGAGGGAACAGGGGGTTATGGCTACACCTTC. It specifies CASNEGTGGYGYTF. The full variable domain, with the rest looked up from reference TRBV5-6 and TRBJ1-2, is DAGVTQSPTHLIKTRGQQVTLRCSPKSGHDTVSWYQQALGQGPQFIFQYYEEEERQRGNFPDRFSGHQFPNYSSELNVNALLLGDSALYLCASNEGTGGYGYTFGSGTRLTVV.

The V call is TRBV10-3, the J call TRBJ1-1, with 12 bases lining up with TRBD1. Germline V gene sequence: CDR1 ENHRY, CDR2 SYGVKD. V gave up 6 bases and J gave up 2 bases; unmatched junction bases: 4. CDR3 length equals 15 residues. CDR3 sequence: CAISRDRGLNTEAFF. In DNA, the CDR3 is TGTGCCATCAGCCGGGACAGGGGGCTAAACACTGAAGCTTTCTTT.

This chain connects TRBV5-1 to TRBJ2-1; 7 nucleotides align to TRBD2. This CDR3 region has 14 residues. V lost 4 bases, J lost 6 bases, and 7 bases stayed unmatched. Germline-derived CDR1 and CDR2 are SGHRS and YFSETQ. The CDR3 sequence is CASSPGIAGNEQFF. For the CDR3, the DNA is TGCGCCAGCAGCCCTGGGATAGCGGGCAATGAGCAGTTCTTC.

V usage is TRBV4-1 and J usage is TRBJ2-3; tentatively, D is TRBD2 (5 bases). V dropped 1 base and J dropped 6 bases, with 14 bases sitting between them. The CDR3 contains 15 residues. Germline V gene lookup returns CDR1 MGHRA and CDR2 YSYEKL. The CDR3 reads CASSQVGLLKDTQYF. The CDR3 bases are TGCGCCAGCAGCCAAGTCGGACTCTTAAAGGATACGCAGTATTTT.

J is TRBJ1-5 and V is TRBV6-5; 7 nucleotides agree with TRBD1. Germline V CDR1 and CDR2: MNHEY, SVGAGI. The trim removed 6 bases at V and 9 bases at J, leaving 11 bases unmatched. This CDR3 has 14 amino acids. In DNA, the CDR3 is TGTGCCAGCAGCGGGACAGCCGCAAAGTTGCCCCAGCATTTT. Translated, it gives CASSGTAAKLPQHF.

As DNA, the CDR3 is TGTGCCAGCAGCTATGGGCCTAGCCCCACCGGGGAGCTGTTTTTT. It is translated as CASSYGPSPTGELFF. The rearrangement links TRBV7-9 to TRBJ2-2, with TRBD2 as a possible D gene (5 bases). The CDR3 sequence is 15 residues long. Per germline, CDR1 SEHNR and CDR2 FQNEAQ (reference sequence). Trimming stripped 4 bases from V and 4 bases from J, with 13 bases between.

The count of this clone is one. The chain employs TRBV6-5 and TRBJ1-1; possibly TRBD1 for D (5 bases). The ends were cut back, 6 bases at V and 3 bases at J, with 14 bases in the middle. Germline V gene lookup returns CDR1 MNHEY and CDR2 SVGAGI. The CDR3 covers 14 residues. CDR3 protein: CASRGRQGDTEAFF. The CDR3 coding sequence is TGTGCCAGCAGGGGTCGGCAGGGCGACACTGAAGCTTTCTTT.

The chain recombines TRBV21-1 with TRBJ2-5; the DNA was not used to check the table's D call, TRBD1. TRBV21-1 is noted as a pseudogene. This CDR3 is 16 amino acids long. CDR3 sequence (DNA): TGTGCCAGCAGCGGACGCCCGGGACAGTGGAAAGAGACCCAGTACTTC. It is translated as CASSGRPGQWKETQYF.

This clone has only one observation. The rearrangement joins TRBV29-1 to TRBJ1-1; D remains unclear. The CDR3 sequence is 11 residues long. Germline lookup yields CDR1 SQVTM and CDR2 ANQGSEA. Between the trimmed V and J ends, which lost 6 bases and 1 base, there was a span of 6 bases. In nucleotides, the CDR3 is TGCAGCGTAACGGGGAACACTGAAGCTTTCTTT. Translated, it gives CSVTGNTEAFF.

The count of this clone is one. For the CDR3, the DNA is TGTGCCAGCAGCCTCAGATCATACGAGCAGTACTTC. It translates to CASSLRSYEQYF. This chain uses TRBV11-2 with TRBJ2-7; D not certain. The CDR3 covers 12 residues. V dropped 5 bases and J dropped 4 bases, with 9 bases sitting between them. CDR1 is SGHAT, CDR2 FQNNGV, per germline.

The V and J genes are TRBV5-5 and TRBJ2-1; TRBD1 matches 9 bases. Trimming removed 2 bases from V and 3 bases from J; junction bases left unmatched: 3. From germline, CDR1 is SGHKS and CDR2 YYEKEE (reference sequence). The CDR3 has 15 residues. The CDR3 loop is CASSFGDRVYNEQFF. The CDR3 nucleotides are TGTGCCAGCAGCTTCGGGGACAGGGTCTACAATGAGCAGTTCTTC. Supplemented by reference TRBV5-5 and TRBJ2-1, the full variable domain reads DAGVTQSPTHLIKTRGQQVTLRCSPISGHKSVSWYQQVLGQGPQFIFQYYEKEERGRGNFPDRFSARQFPNYSSELNVNALLLGDSALYLCASSFGDRVYNEQFFGPGTRLTVL.

This clone showed up just once. This chain uses TRBV7-2 with TRBJ2-3; 13 positions match TRBD2. The CDR3 has 16 amino acids. V lost 5 bases, J lost 3 bases, and 5 bases stayed unmatched. The germline gives CDR1 SGHTA, CDR2 FQGNSA. For the CDR3, the DNA is TGTGCCAGCAGCCAAGGACTAGCGGGAGTAACAGATACGCAGTATTTT. It is translated as CASSQGLAGVTDTQYF.

The chain joins TRBV15 to TRBJ2-3, with D unclear. The germline gives CDR1 LNHNV, CDR2 YYDKDF (reference sequence). This CDR3 has 15 residues. V was cut by 0 bases and J by 0 bases, with 7 bases left in between. CDR3 amino acids: CATSRDQLSTDTQYF. The CDR3 nucleotides read TGTGCCACCAGCAGAGATCAGTTAAGCACAGATACGCAGTATTTT.

This chain connects TRBV28 to TRBJ2-7; TRBD1 matches 8 bases. This CDR3 region has 14 residues. J gave up 0 bases and V 8 bases, and 6 bases lay outside the gene matches. Per the germline V gene, CDR1 is MDHEN and CDR2 is SYDVKM. In DNA, the CDR3 is TGTGCCAGCTATCGGGACAGGAGCTCCTACGAGCAGTACTTC. It is translated as CASYRDRSSYEQYF.

This sequence joins TRBV5-6 and TRBJ2-5; a weak D match, TRBD1 (6 bases). V gave up 4 bases and J gave up 5 bases, with 15 bases separating them. Germline assignment: CDR1 SGHDT and CDR2 YYEEEE. The CDR3 loop spans 14 amino acids. CDR3 nucleotide sequence: TGTGCCAGCAGCACAACAGGGTCGGGGGAGACCCAGTACTTC. Translated, it gives CASSTTGSGETQYF.

The gene calls are TRBV14 and TRBJ2-1, with 10 bases identical to TRBD1. The germline CDR1 and CDR2 sequences are SGHDN and FVKESK. The V and J ends lost 6 bases and 1 base, in that order; junction bases with no gene match: 3. The CDR3 sequence is 15 residues long. The CDR3 protein is CASSRTGGSYNEQFF. For the CDR3, the DNA is TGTGCCAGCAGTCGGACAGGGGGGTCCTACAATGAGCAGTTCTTC.

V gene TRBV5-5 combines with J gene TRBJ2-1; the match to TRBD2 covers 10 bases. CDR1 is SGHKS, CDR2 YYEKEE, per germline (reference sequence). CDR3 size: 15 residues. V shed 2 bases and J 4 bases; nucleotides not matched to a gene: 3. The CDR3 here is CASSLGLAVYNEQFF. The CDR3 nucleotides are TGTGCCAGCAGCTTAGGACTAGCGGTTTACAATGAGCAGTTCTTC. The entire variable domain, with the rest obtained from reference TRBV5-5 and TRBJ2-1, is as follows: DAGVTQSPTHLIKTRGQQVTLRCSPISGHKSVSWYQQVLGQGPQFIFQYYEKEERGRGNFPDRFSARQFPNYSSELNVNALLLGDSALYLCASSLGLAVYNEQFFGPGTRLTVL.

The chain joins TRBV4-1 to TRBJ2-4; 9 bases map to TRBD1. V shed 2 bases and J 0 bases; nucleotides not matched to a gene: 14. This CDR3 contains 20 residues. The germline gives CDR1 MGHRA, CDR2 YSYEKL. The CDR3 DNA follows: TGCGCCAGCAGCCAAAGCAACAGGGGGCAAGGCAGCTTAGCCAAAAACATTCAGTACTTC. This encodes CASSQSNRGQGSLAKNIQYF.

The rearrangement links TRBV3-1 (or the pseudogene TRBV3-2) to TRBJ2-3; 9 bases agree with TRBD2. CDR3 length: 15 amino acids. Germline assignment: CDR1 LGHDT and CDR2 YNNKEL (reference sequence). The junction had 5 bases not matched to a gene; V was cut back by 4 bases and J by 3 bases. The CDR3 DNA reads as TGTGCCAGCAGCCTGCGGACTAGCGCTACAGATACGCAGTATTTT. Residues: CASSLRTSATDTQYF.

The genes are TRBV5-4 and TRBJ2-7; 11 bases fit TRBD1. The CDR3 is 15 amino acids. Germline V CDR1 and CDR2: SGHNT, YYREEE (reference sequence). V was clipped by 4 bases and J by 4 bases; unmatched bases: 7. The CDR3 here is CASSATGTGGYEQYF. The DNA for the CDR3 is TGTGCCAGCAGCGCCACCGGGACAGGGGGTTACGAGCAGTACTTC.

The CDR3 region is CASSVGLAAYNEQFF. The CDR3 coding sequence is TGTGCCAGCAGCGTGGGACTAGCGGCCTACAATGAGCAGTTCTTC. The chain recombines TRBV9 with TRBJ2-1; 11 positions agree with TRBD2. CDR3 size: 15 residues. V lost 2 bases and J lost 2; bases outside the gene matches: 0. CDR1 is SGDLS, CDR2 YYNGEE, per germline.

The chain is built from TRBV7-9 and TRBJ2-7, with 14 bases matching TRBD2. V was pared by 1 base and J by 7 bases, with 6 bases of the junction left unmatched. CDR3 size: 16 residues. Looked up from germline, CDR1 is SEHNR and CDR2 is FQNEAQ (reference sequence). The CDR3: CASSLGTSGRPGEQYF. The CDR3 nucleotides read TGTGCCAGCAGCTTAGGGACTAGCGGGAGGCCGGGGGAGCAGTACTTC.

The CDR3 sequence is CASSYSGPPLGYEQYF. The CDR3 region has the DNA TGTGCCAGCAGTTACTCGGGGCCACCACTGGGGTACGAGCAGTACTTC. This sequence joins TRBV6-2 or TRBV6-3 and TRBJ2-7, with D possibly TRBD1 on 5 matching bases. The germline V and J ends were trimmed by 0 bases and 4 bases, with 16 bases remaining between them. This CDR3 spans 16 amino acids. The germline V gene encodes CDR1 MNHEY and CDR2 SVGEGT.

The CDR3 sequence is CAWSGGLYTGELFF. CDR3 sequence (DNA): TGTGCCTGGAGTGGGGGACTATACACCGGGGAGCTGTTTTTT. The genes are TRBV30 and TRBJ2-2, with 7 nucleotides matching TRBD2. V lost 1 base to trimming and J lost 3 bases; unmatched junction nucleotides: 2. The CDR3 runs to 14 residues. Per germline, CDR1 GTSNPN and CDR2 SVGIG (reference sequence).

This chain joins TRBV27 and TRBJ2-1; 7 bases map to TRBD1. J lost 2 bases, V lost 4 bases, and 2 bases had no gene match. The CDR3 sequence is 14 residues long. CDR1 is MNHEY, CDR2 SMNVEV, per germline (reference sequence). This CDR3 reads CASSSGQTYNEQFF. The DNA of the CDR3 is TGTGCCAGCAGTTCGGGACAGACCTACAATGAGCAGTTCTTC.

Turning to this clone: Other DNA variants within this sample encode the same CDR3. The CDR3 DNA reads TGTGCCAGCAGCCTCCAGGGTTCTGGCTACACCTTC. Translation gives CASSLQGSGYTF. The chain joins TRBV28 to TRBJ1-2, with D possibly being TRBD1 (5 bases). Trimming removed 6 bases from V and 7 bases from J, with 12 bases in between. CDR1 MDHEN and CDR2 SYDVKM come from the germline V gene. CDR3 length equals 12 residues.

The gene calls are TRBV6-5 and TRBJ2-7; 9 bases map to TRBD2. Germline trimming cut 6 bases from V and 0 bases from J; bases unmatched to any gene: 6. Germline V gene sequence: CDR1 MNHEY, CDR2 SVGAGI. This CDR3 has 15 residues. CDR3 protein: CASRTTSGFSYEQYF. The CDR3 nucleotides are TGTGCCAGCAGGACCACTAGCGGGTTCTCCTACGAGCAGTACTTC.